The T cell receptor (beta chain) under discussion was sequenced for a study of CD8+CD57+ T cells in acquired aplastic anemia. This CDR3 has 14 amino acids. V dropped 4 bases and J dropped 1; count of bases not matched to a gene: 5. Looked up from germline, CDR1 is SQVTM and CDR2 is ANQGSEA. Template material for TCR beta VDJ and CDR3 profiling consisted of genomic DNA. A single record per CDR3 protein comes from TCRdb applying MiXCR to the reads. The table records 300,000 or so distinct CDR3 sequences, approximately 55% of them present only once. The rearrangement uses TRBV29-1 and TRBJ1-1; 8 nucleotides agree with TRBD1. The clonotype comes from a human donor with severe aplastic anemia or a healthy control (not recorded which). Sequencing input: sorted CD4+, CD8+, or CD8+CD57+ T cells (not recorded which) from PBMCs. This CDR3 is CSVGRGQGNTEAFF. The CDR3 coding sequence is TGCAGCGTTGGAAGAGGACAGGGGAACACTGAAGCTTTCTTT.